This T cell receptor beta chain appears in the sequencing data of a study of technical replicates of blood from a handful of donors. Profiled with immunoSEQ multiplex PCR; TCRdb holds only in-frame clones, not every one. The sample consists of 65,000 to 95,000 clones, 95% to 98% of them appearing once. The V gene's germline CDR1 is SGHRS and CDR2 YFSETQ. This CDR3 has 15 residues. The V and J ends lost 0 bases and 2 bases respectively, with 11 bases between them. V and J are TRBV5-1 and TRBJ1-1; D is perhaps TRBD1 (5 bases). Sequenced sample: T cells isolated from PBMCs. The source of this sequence is a human donor in good health. CDR3 nucleotide sequence: TGCGCCAGCAGCTTGGATCGCCAGGGTAACACTGAAGCTTTCTTT. This gives the protein CASSLDRQGNTEAFF.